This TCR beta chain was sequenced for a study of blood T cell repertoires in COVID-19. Looking at the study overall: Specimens from acute and convalescent COVID-19 originated in the United States, Italy and Spain.

Everyone who took part was roughly 18 to 89 years old, and they came from roughly 25 US areas. The recovered donors of Cohort 3 showed two negative PCRs, clearance, or symptom resolution. Only one count was recorded for this clone. The assay was immunoSEQ multiplex PCR, and TCRdb's table has in-frame clones only and misses some. This sample has around 450,000 clones; approximately 90% occur once, and the top ten carry 0.7%. Sequencing was done on a sample of PBMCs or T cells enriched from blood (not recorded which). The clonotype originates from a young woman who had recovered from COVID-19.

The CDR3 sequence: CAISEEDRGTPLTDTQYF. CDR3 DNA sequence: TGTGCCATCAGTGAGGAAGATAGGGGGACCCCCTTGACGGATACGCAGTATTTT. The rearrangement joins TRBV10-3 to TRBJ2-3; possibly TRBD1 for D (6 bases). CDR1 and CDR2 (germline): ENHRY, SYGVKD. This CDR3 comprises 18 residues. V was shortened by 2 bases and J by 6 bases, with 24 bases between the two germline ends.